This paragraph reports one T cell receptor (beta chain). TCRdb reprocessed the 5' RACE reads with MiXCR, giving one entry per CDR3 protein. The table shows a few hundred thousand distinct CDR3 sequences, with 8% to 9.5% occurring only once. The entry originates in a study of T cells after yellow fever vaccination. The clonotype originates from a man between 18 and 35 years old who received the YFV17D yellow fever vaccine. The specimen comprised PBMCs, sampled roughly 46 days after the first yellow fever vaccination.

CDR3 region: CASQDTTISYEQYV. The CDR3 DNA follows: TGTGCCAGCCAGGACACTACAATCTCCTACGAGCAGTACGTC. The chain links TRBV2 to TRBJ2-7, with D perhaps matching TRBD1 (5 bases). From germline, CDR1 is SNHLY and CDR2 FYNNEI. Trimming left V 8 bases short and J 0 bases short, with 14 bases between. The CDR3 has 14 residues.